This TCR beta chain was captured in a study of beta chain features in type 1 diabetes. General study findings and limits: Whether TCRB rearrangement is influenced by HLA type was left unresolved in this analysis. Patients with Type 1 diabetes showed moderately but significantly shorter TCRB CDR3s in all four CD4+ subsets.

As regards this clone: Its specificity is unknown.

Of the isolated RNA, all was reverse transcribed, and so the sequenced material was expressed TCRB transcripts. Clones were sequenced by immunoSEQ multiplex PCR, and TCRdb holds only the in-frame ones, with some missing. The repertoire has 200,000 to 300,000 clones, about a tenth of them found once; the top ten carry over 0.015%. The sequencing sample was made of naive CD4+ T cells from blood. The origin of this receptor is a man in his thirties or forties with type 1 diabetes.

CDR3 DNA sequence: TGTGCCAGCAGTGCGACAGGGTTCGGAGCGGCTGGCTACACCTTC. This gives the protein CASSATGFGAAGYTF. The chain links TRBV6-4 to TRBJ1-2; TRBD1 aligns across 7 bases. In germline, CDR1 is MRHNA, CDR2 SNTAGT. The CDR3 is made up of 15 amino acids. V lost 4 bases, J lost 7 bases, and 12 bases stayed unmatched.